One sample yielded the 15 T cell receptor beta chains listed below, sequenced in a study of blood T cell repertoires in COVID-19. Some clones are missing from TCRdb's copy, which holds only in-frame ones; the method was immunoSEQ multiplex PCR. The sample carries roughly 100,000 clones, 85% to 90% recorded once. The sequencing sample was made of peripheral blood. Receptors originate from a human donor in a cohort sampled during active COVID-19.

CDR3 sequence (DNA): TGTGCCAGCAGTGAAGTTGAGGCTTCGGCCCACGAGCAGTACTTC. Amino acids: CASSEVEASAHEQYF. The chain combines TRBV6-1 with TRBJ2-7; no reliable D call. The germline CDR1 and CDR2 sequences are MNHNS and SASEGT. V was trimmed by 1 base and J by 5 bases, leaving 15 bases between them. This CDR3 contains 15 residues.

The chain is built from TRBV6-7 and TRBJ2-7, with 14 bases fitting TRBD2. TRBV6-7 is classed as an ORF, of uncertain function. The CDR3 consists of 17 residues. With V trimmed by 4 bases and J by 7 bases, 12 bases remained unmatched. This chain's CDR3 is CASSCGTSGRAPEEQYF. CDR3 DNA: TGTGCCAGCAGTTGCGGGACTAGCGGGAGAGCGCCGGAGGAGCAGTACTTC.

This clone was counted once. The gene calls are TRBV5-1 and TRBJ2-2; 8 positions match TRBD2. Germline CDR1 reads SGHRS; CDR2 reads YFSETQ. Trimming cost V 4 bases and J 5 bases; bases outside gene matches: 7. This CDR3 has 15 amino acids. The CDR3 region is CASSPLREGTGELFF. CDR3 in DNA: TGCGCCAGCAGCCCCCTCCGGGAGGGTACCGGGGAGCTGTTTTTT.

The V call is TRBV2, the J call TRBJ1-6; 10 bases map to TRBD1. The trim removed 7 bases at V and 8 bases at J, leaving 5 bases unmatched. The CDR3 has 14 residues. Germline CDR1 and CDR2: SNHLY and FYNNEI. The CDR3 bases are TGTGCCAGCACCCCGGGACAGGGGTATTCACCCCTCCACTTT. It encodes CASTPGQGYSPLHF. The full variable domain, with the rest looked up from reference TRBV2 and TRBJ1-6, is EPEVTQTPSHQVTQMGQEVILRCVPISNHLYFYWYRQILGQKVEFLVSFYNNEISEKSEIFDDQFSVERPDGSNFTLKIRSTKLEDSAMYFCASTPGQGYSPLHFGNGTRLTVT.

This chain joins TRBV30 and TRBJ1-3, with 9 bases identical to TRBD1. Unmatched junction bases numbered 7, after V lost 3 bases and J lost 4 bases. The CDR3 runs 15 residues. Per the germline V gene, CDR1 is GTSNPN and CDR2 is SVGIG (reference sequence). The CDR3, as DNA: TGTGCCTGGAGAGCGGGACAGGGAGCAGGAAACACCATATATTTT. Translating gives CAWRAGQGAGNTIYF.

V usage is TRBV28 and J usage is TRBJ1-2; perhaps TRBD1 as D (6 bases). This CDR3 has 13 amino acids. Looked up from germline, CDR1 is MDHEN and CDR2 is SYDVKM. Trimming took 4 bases from V and 1 from J, leaving 7 bases between them. CDR3 bases: TGTGCCAGCAGTTACAGGGTTAACTATGGCTACACCTTC. Translating gives CASSYRVNYGYTF.

The chain employs TRBV6-1 and TRBJ1-1; the D gene is possibly TRBD1 (6 bases). V shed 2 bases and J shed 12 bases, with 13 bases lying between them. Per germline, CDR1 MNHNS and CDR2 SASEGT. The CDR3 runs 12 residues. CDR3 coding DNA: TGTGCCAGCAGTGAAACAGGGATTGTAACTTTCTTT. It translates to CASSETGIVTFF.

A single count supports this clone. V usage is TRBV2 and J usage is TRBJ2-1, with a weak D call TRBD2 (5 bases). Germline assignment: CDR1 SNHLY and CDR2 FYNNEI. CDR3 length equals 15 residues. The V and J ends lost 6 bases and 2 bases respectively, with 14 bases between them. CDR3 residues: CASRVEDLTYNEQFF. The CDR3 DNA is TGTGCCAGCAGGGTTGAGGACTTGACCTACAATGAGCAGTTCTTC. Looking up the rest from reference TRBV2 and TRBJ2-1 gives the full variable domain: EPEVTQTPSHQVTQMGQEVILRCVPISNHLYFYWYRQILGQKVEFLVSFYNNEISEKSEIFDDQFSVERPDGSNFTLKIRSTKLEDSAMYFCASRVEDLTYNEQFFGPGTRLTVL.

The V gene is TRBV2, the J gene TRBJ2-3; no firm D call. This CDR3 spans 11 amino acids. Germline loops: CDR1 SNHLY, CDR2 FYNNEI. V was pared by 0 bases and J by 14 bases, with 9 bases between. CDR3 residues: CASSEAQVGYF. In DNA, the CDR3 is TGTGCCAGCAGTGAAGCGCAGGTTGGGTATTTT.

Of note for this clone: Other DNA variants within this sample encode the same CDR3. V is TRBV20-1 and J is TRBJ2-7; the D gene is possibly TRBD2 (6 bases). V gave up 6 bases and J gave up 7 bases, with 13 bases separating them. The CDR3 runs to 11 residues. The germline gives CDR1 DFQATT, CDR2 SNEGSKA (reference sequence). The CDR3: CSATGGGEQYF. Written as DNA, the CDR3 is TGCAGTGCAACCGGTGGAGGGGAGCAGTACTTC.

The chain employs TRBV3-1 (or the pseudogene TRBV3-2) and TRBJ1-1, with D hard to call. CDR1 LGHDT and CDR2 YNNKEL come from the germline V gene (reference sequence). Trimming left V 1 base short and J 2 bases short, with 8 bases between. This CDR3 contains 14 residues. The CDR3 nucleotides read TGTGCCAGCAGCCAAGTTCCGGGTAACACTGAAGCTTTCTTT. Translating gives CASSQVPGNTEAFF.

J is TRBJ1-2 and V is TRBV12-3 or TRBV12-4, with D uncertain. The CDR3 has 13 residues. V lost 3 bases and J 4 bases, leaving 9 bases between the germline ends. The CDR3 protein is CASSLRVSYGYTF. The CDR3 DNA sequence: TGTGCCAGCAGTTTGAGGGTTAGCTATGGCTACACCTTC.

The rearrangement joins TRBV5-5 to TRBJ2-5; unclear D gene. The V gene's germline CDR1 is SGHKS and CDR2 YYEKEE (reference sequence). V dropped 0 bases and J dropped 1 base, with 10 bases sitting between them. This CDR3 contains 15 residues. The CDR3 nucleotides are TGTGCCAGCAGCTTGGACTGGGCCATCCAAGAGACCCAGTACTTC. Translated, it gives CASSLDWAIQETQYF.

A few counts support this clone. The identical CDR3 is also encoded by other nucleotide sequences in the sample. This rearrangement joins TRBV19 to TRBJ1-5; D remains ambiguous. V lost 3 bases and J 2 bases, leaving 5 bases between the germline ends. Germline V lookup: CDR1 LNHDA, CDR2 SQIVND (reference sequence). The CDR3 is 13 amino acids. The CDR3 coding sequence is TGTGCCAGTAGTATTAGTGGCAATCAGCCCCAGCATTTT. Its protein product is CASSISGNQPQHF.

This sequence joins TRBV5-1 and TRBJ1-6; D is perhaps TRBD1 (5 bases). V lost 2 bases to trimming and J lost 1 base, with 10 bases between them. The CDR3 has 16 amino acids. From germline, CDR1 is SGHRS and CDR2 YFSETQ. The CDR3 here is CASSFGAISYNSPLHF. In DNA, the CDR3 is TGCGCCAGCAGCTTTGGGGCCATTTCCTATAATTCACCCCTCCACTTT.